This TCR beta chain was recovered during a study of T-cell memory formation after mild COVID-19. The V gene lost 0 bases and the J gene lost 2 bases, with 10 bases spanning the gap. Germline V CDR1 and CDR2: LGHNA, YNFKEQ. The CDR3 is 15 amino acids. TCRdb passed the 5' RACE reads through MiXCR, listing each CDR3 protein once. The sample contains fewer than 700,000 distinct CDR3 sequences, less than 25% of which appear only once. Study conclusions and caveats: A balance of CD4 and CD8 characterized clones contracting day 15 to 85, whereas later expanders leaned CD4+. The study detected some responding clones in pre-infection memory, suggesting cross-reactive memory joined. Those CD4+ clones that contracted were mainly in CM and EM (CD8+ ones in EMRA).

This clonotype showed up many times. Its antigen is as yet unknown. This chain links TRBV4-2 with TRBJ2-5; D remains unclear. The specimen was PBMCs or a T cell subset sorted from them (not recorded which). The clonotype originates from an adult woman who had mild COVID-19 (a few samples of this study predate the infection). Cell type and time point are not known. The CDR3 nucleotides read TGTGCCAGCAGCCAAGATGGCGGACCTCAAGAGACCCAGTACTTC. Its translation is CASSQDGGPQETQYF.